These T cell receptor beta chains were read from a single sample in a study of PD-1 blockade in classical Hodgkin lymphoma. Assay used: immunoSEQ multiplex PCR; TCRdb lists only in-frame clones, some missing. Of about 12,000 clones in the sample, more than 85% were seen once. Sequences were derived from peripheral blood mononuclear cells (PBMCs), sampled at baseline. These receptors all come from a human donor with classical Hodgkin lymphoma. CDR3s include the opening cysteine and the closing phenylalanine or tryptophan. A D gene is named only where the DNA matches it firmly. Rows may omit the clone size; those that give it use once, few, many or a size class.

clone_size: NA; d_call: NA; j_call: TRBJ1-2; v_call: TRBV19; cdr3_aa: CASSIRRNYGYTF; cdr3_nt: TGTGCCAGTAGTATCCGCCGTAACTATGGCTACACCTTC
clone_size: NA; d_call: NA; j_call: TRBJ2-1; v_call: TRBV18; cdr3_aa: CASSPSGPLSGNEQFF; cdr3_nt: TGTGCCAGCTCACCAAGCGGCCCTCTATCAGGCAATGAGCAGTTCTTC
clone_size: NA; d_call: TRBD1; j_call: TRBJ2-5; v_call: TRBV4-1; cdr3_aa: CASSLTGVEAETQYF; cdr3_nt: TGCGCCAGCAGCCTAACAGGGGTAGAGGCGGAGACCCAGTACTTC
clone_size: once; d_call: TRBD1; j_call: TRBJ1-2; v_call: TRBV10-3; cdr3_aa: CAISDPDRGDGYTF; cdr3_nt: TGTGCCATCAGTGACCCGGACAGGGGGGACGGCTACACCTTC
clone_size: NA; d_call: TRBD2; j_call: TRBJ2-2; v_call: TRBV5-1; cdr3_aa: CASSPSASGSNTGELFF; cdr3_nt: TGCGCCAGCAGCCCCTCAGCTAGCGGGTCTAACACCGGGGAGCTGTTTTTT
clone_size: NA; d_call: NA; j_call: TRBJ2-2; v_call: TRBV2; cdr3_aa: CASSEDSGELFF; cdr3_nt: TGTGCCAGCAGTGAAGATAGTGGGGAGCTGTTTTTT
clone_size: NA; d_call: NA; j_call: TRBJ2-3; v_call: TRBV14; cdr3_aa: CASSHSGSADTQYF; cdr3_nt: TGTGCCAGCAGCCATTCAGGGTCCGCAGATACGCAGTATTTT
clone_size: NA; d_call: TRBD2; j_call: TRBJ2-1; v_call: TRBV7-9; cdr3_aa: CASSFSGGAPNEQFF; cdr3_nt: TGTGCCAGCAGCTTTAGCGGGGGGGCTCCCAATGAGCAGTTCTTC
clone_size: NA; d_call: NA; j_call: TRBJ2-5; v_call: TRBV7-6; cdr3_aa: CASSLIMADGETQYF; cdr3_nt: TGTGCCAGCAGCTTAATAATGGCAGATGGGGAGACCCAGTACTTC
clone_size: NA; d_call: TRBD1; j_call: TRBJ1-3; v_call: TRBV6-1; cdr3_aa: CARTGVRISGNTIYF; cdr3_nt: TGTGCCAGAACAGGGGTACGGATCTCTGGAAACACCATATATTTT
clone_size: NA; d_call: NA; j_call: TRBJ1-2; v_call: TRBV2; cdr3_aa: CASSRGGSRGYTF; cdr3_nt: TGTGCCAGCAGTAGAGGGGGGAGTCGTGGCTACACCTTC
clone_size: NA; d_call: NA; j_call: TRBJ2-3; v_call: TRBV30; cdr3_aa: CAWSVRSSTDTQYF; cdr3_nt: TGTGCCTGGAGTGTACGGTCTAGCACAGATACGCAGTATTTT
clone_size: NA; d_call: NA; j_call: TRBJ2-6; v_call: TRBV2; cdr3_aa: CASSLITAGANVLTF; cdr3_nt: TGTGCCAGCAGTCTAATCACGGCGGGGGCCAACGTCCTGACTTTC
clone_size: NA; d_call: NA; j_call: TRBJ2-5; v_call: TRBV5-1; cdr3_aa: CASSLAQVRETQYF; cdr3_nt: TGCGCCAGCAGCTTGGCTCAGGTCAGGGAGACCCAGTACTTC
clone_size: NA; d_call: TRBD1; j_call: TRBJ1-4; v_call: TRBV5-1; cdr3_aa: CASSPGGGWSEKLFF; cdr3_nt: TGCGCCAGCAGCCCAGGGGGGGGCTGGAGTGAAAAACTGTTTTTT
clone_size: once; d_call: NA; j_call: TRBJ2-5; v_call: TRBV6-5; cdr3_aa: CASRFTGREETQYF; cdr3_nt: TGTGCCAGCAGATTTACGGGCCGGGAGGAGACCCAGTACTTC
clone_size: NA; d_call: TRBD2; j_call: TRBJ2-7; v_call: TRBV6-1; cdr3_aa: CASSGRLSSGVEQYF; cdr3_nt: TGTGCCAGCTCCGGACGTTTGAGTAGCGGGGTGGAGCAGTACTTC
clone_size: NA; d_call: NA; j_call: TRBJ1-4; v_call: TRBV7-2; cdr3_aa: CASSKRGSWEKLFF; cdr3_nt: TGTGCCAGCAGCAAGAGAGGCTCGTGGGAAAAACTGTTTTTT
clone_size: NA; d_call: TRBD2; j_call: TRBJ2-7; v_call: TRBV6-1; cdr3_aa: CASSANLGLAGDSYEQYF; cdr3_nt: TGTGCCAGCAGTGCCAACCTTGGCCTAGCGGGGGACTCCTACGAGCAGTACTTC
clone_size: few; d_call: TRBD1; j_call: TRBJ1-6; v_call: TRBV7-9; cdr3_aa: CASSPSWDRNSPLHF; cdr3_nt: TGTGCCAGCAGCCCCAGCTGGGACAGGAATTCACCCCTCCACTTT
clone_size: once; d_call: NA; j_call: TRBJ2-2; v_call: TRBV28; cdr3_aa: CASRERLTGELFF; cdr3_nt: TGTGCCAGCAGGGAGCGACTCACCGGGGAGCTGTTTTTT
clone_size: NA; d_call: TRBD1; j_call: TRBJ2-7; v_call: TRBV27; cdr3_aa: CASSLPGTANYEQYF; cdr3_nt: TGTGCCAGCTCCCTTCCCGGGACAGCAAACTACGAGCAGTACTTC
clone_size: NA; d_call: NA; j_call: TRBJ2-7; v_call: TRBV2; cdr3_aa: CASQDSLDYEQYF; cdr3_nt: TGTGCCAGCCAGGACAGTCTGGACTACGAGCAGTACTTC
clone_size: NA; d_call: NA; j_call: TRBJ1-1; v_call: TRBV5-1; cdr3_aa: CASRSGSENTEAFF; cdr3_nt: TGCGCCAGCAGGTCCGGGAGCGAGAACACTGAAGCTTTCTTT
clone_size: NA; d_call: NA; j_call: TRBJ2-3; v_call: TRBV7-8; cdr3_aa: CASSLRPASTDTQYF; cdr3_nt: TGTGCCAGCAGCTTAAGGCCCGCTAGCACAGATACGCAGTATTTT
clone_size: NA; d_call: TRBD2; j_call: TRBJ2-5; v_call: TRBV7-9; cdr3_aa: CASSRLAGVQETQYF; cdr3_nt: TGTGCCAGCAGCCGGCTAGCGGGGGTTCAAGAGACCCAGTACTTC
clone_size: NA; d_call: NA; j_call: TRBJ2-7; v_call: TRBV6-5; cdr3_aa: CASSYSSGAGPEQYF; cdr3_nt: TGTGCCAGCAGTTACTCTTCGGGGGCAGGACCCGAGCAGTACTTC
clone_size: NA; d_call: NA; j_call: TRBJ2-1; v_call: TRBV6-1; cdr3_aa: CASSAGNEQFF; cdr3_nt: TGTGCCAGCAGTGCGGGCAATGAGCAGTTCTTC
clone_size: NA; d_call: NA; j_call: TRBJ1-2; v_call: TRBV5-1; cdr3_aa: CASSFEDYGYTF; cdr3_nt: TGCGCCAGCAGCTTCGAGGACTATGGCTACACCTTC
clone_size: NA; d_call: TRBD1; j_call: TRBJ2-2; v_call: TRBV7-2; cdr3_aa: CASSAPHGQANTGELFF; cdr3_nt: TGTGCCAGCAGCGCACCACACGGACAGGCGAACACCGGGGAGCTGTTTTTT
clone_size: few; d_call: NA; j_call: TRBJ1-6; v_call: TRBV15; cdr3_aa: CATSRDKGPNSPLHF; cdr3_nt: TGTGCCACCAGCAGAGATAAGGGGCCTAATTCACCCCTCCACTTT
clone_size: NA; d_call: NA; j_call: TRBJ1-1; v_call: TRBV6-1; cdr3_aa: CASSLNSQNTEAFF; cdr3_nt: TGTGCCAGCAGTCTTAATTCACAAAACACTGAAGCTTTCTTT
clone_size: NA; d_call: NA; j_call: TRBJ2-1; v_call: TRBV10-3; cdr3_aa: CAIRDSDNEQFF; cdr3_nt: TGTGCCATCAGGGACAGCGACAATGAGCAGTTCTTC
clone_size: once; d_call: NA; j_call: TRBJ2-2; v_call: TRBV28; cdr3_aa: CASGTGPRVRELFF; cdr3_nt: TGTGCCAGCGGGACGGGTCCGAGGGTCCGGGAGCTGTTTTTT
clone_size: NA; d_call: NA; j_call: TRBJ2-1; v_call: TRBV7-6; cdr3_aa: CASSPPGNEQFF; cdr3_nt: TGTGCCAGCAGCCCCCCCGGCAATGAGCAGTTCTTC
clone_size: NA; d_call: NA; j_call: TRBJ1-1; v_call: TRBV7-3; cdr3_aa: CASSLLGLTEAFF; cdr3_nt: TGTGCCAGCAGCTTATTGGGGTTGACTGAAGCTTTCTTT
clone_size: NA; d_call: TRBD2; j_call: TRBJ2-3; v_call: TRBV7-9; cdr3_aa: CASRIAGRTDTQYF; cdr3_nt: TGTGCCAGCAGAATAGCGGGGAGAACAGATACGCAGTATTTT
clone_size: NA; d_call: NA; j_call: TRBJ1-4; v_call: TRBV19; cdr3_aa: CASSSLQAFGTNEKLFF; cdr3_nt: TGTGCCAGTAGTAGTTTACAGGCTTTTGGAACTAATGAAAAACTGTTTTTT
clone_size: NA; d_call: TRBD2; j_call: TRBJ2-6; v_call: TRBV7-9; cdr3_aa: CASSLGTSGVQANVLTF; cdr3_nt: TGTGCCAGCAGCTTAGGCACGAGCGGGGTTCAGGCCAACGTCCTGACTTTC
clone_size: NA; d_call: TRBD2; j_call: TRBJ2-7; v_call: TRBV25-1; cdr3_aa: CASSDSGGRKYF; cdr3_nt: TGTGCCAGCAGTGACTCGGGAGGGAGGAAGTACTTC
clone_size: NA; d_call: NA; j_call: TRBJ1-6; v_call: TRBV5-1; cdr3_aa: CASSDNSPLHF; cdr3_nt: TGCGCCAGCAGCGATAATTCACCCCTCCACTTT
clone_size: NA; d_call: NA; j_call: TRBJ1-1; v_call: TRBV19; cdr3_aa: CASSNGGLWGEAFF; cdr3_nt: TGTGCCAGTAGTAACGGGGGGCTCTGGGGTGAAGCTTTCTTT
clone_size: once; d_call: NA; j_call: TRBJ2-2; v_call: TRBV9; cdr3_aa: CASSVATVFGDTGELFF; cdr3_nt: TGTGCCAGCAGCGTAGCTACGGTTTTTGGAGACACCGGGGAGCTGTTTTTT
clone_size: NA; d_call: NA; j_call: TRBJ2-5; v_call: TRBV27; cdr3_aa: CASSLSTGKETQYF; cdr3_nt: TGTGCCAGCAGTTTATCTACAGGGAAAGAGACCCAGTACTTC
clone_size: NA; d_call: NA; j_call: TRBJ2-7; v_call: TRBV13; cdr3_aa: CASSLGPSYEQYF; cdr3_nt: TGTGCCAGCAGCTTAGGCCCTTCCTACGAGCAGTACTTC